The next 17 T cell receptor beta chains were all read from a single sample in a study of blood T cell repertoires in COVID-19. TCRdb's copy holds only in-frame clones and misses some; the assay was immunoSEQ multiplex PCR. The sample has 70,000 to 90,000 clones, 78% seen once. The specimen was peripheral blood. Receptor source: a human donor in a cohort sampled during active COVID-19.

About this clone itself: This same CDR3 is encoded by further DNA sequences in the sample. The rearrangement uses TRBV5-5 and TRBJ1-5, with a possible D match to TRBD1 (5 bases). V was trimmed by 4 bases and J by 4 bases, leaving 15 bases between them. Germline values: CDR1 SGHKS, CDR2 YYEKEE (reference sequence). This CDR3 has 15 residues. As DNA, the CDR3 is TGTGCCAGCAGCCCCTCGCCAGGGAGGAATCAGCCCCAGCATTTT. Its translation is CASSPSPGRNQPQHF.

The V and J genes are TRBV18 and TRBJ2-1, with D perhaps matching TRBD2 (7 bases). With 8 bases removed from V and 7 bases from J, the gap between germline ends came to 12 bases. The germline CDR1 and CDR2 sequences are KGHSH and LQKENI. There are 12 residues in the CDR3. The CDR3 nucleotides are TGTGCCAGCGAAGAGGGGGGGAATGAGCAGTTCTTC. This codes for CASEEGGNEQFF.

This chain connects TRBV21-1 to TRBJ1-5. TRBV21-1 is a pseudogene. The CDR3 runs 16 residues. The CDR3 protein is CASSYPGEGSNQPQHF. The CDR3 DNA follows: TGTGCCAGCAGCTATCCCGGGGAGGGTAGCAATCAGCCCCAGCATTTT.

The rearrangement uses TRBV10-3 and TRBJ2-1, with D tentatively TRBD2 (7 bases). The germline gives CDR1 ENHRY, CDR2 SYGVKD. V was trimmed by 3 bases and J by 4 bases, leaving 13 bases between them. The length of the CDR3 is 15 residues. The DNA for the CDR3 is TGTGCCATCAGTGATGAAGGGGGGGTTTACAATGAGCAGTTCTTC. Translated: CAISDEGGVYNEQFF.

The J gene is TRBJ2-2, the V gene TRBV24-1, with 9 bases matching TRBD1. Germline V gives CDR1 KGHDR, CDR2 SFDVKD. The J segment lost 2 bases and the V segment lost 11 bases, leaving 5 bases of the junction unmatched. The CDR3 is 14 amino acids. CDR3 region: CASRQGDNTGELFF. The CDR3 region has the DNA TGTGCCAGCCGACAGGGGGATAACACCGGGGAGCTGTTTTTT.

The rearrangement uses TRBV5-1 and TRBJ2-2; 14 bases map to TRBD2. The V gene end was trimmed by 1 base and the J gene end by 0 bases; junction bases not matched to a gene: 5. Per the germline V gene, CDR1 is SGHRS and CDR2 is YFSETQ. The CDR3 extends over 19 amino acids. CDR3 nucleotides: TGCGCCAGCAGCTTGCGGACTAGCGGGGGGTTCGCGAACACCGGGGAGCTGTTTTTT. Translating it yields CASSLRTSGGFANTGELFF.

CDR3 loop: CASSLIAGGQGEQFF. In DNA form, the CDR3 reads TGTGCCAGCAGCCTTATAGCGGGGGGTCAAGGTGAGCAGTTCTTC. The gene calls are TRBV3-1 (or the pseudogene TRBV3-2) and TRBJ2-1, with 10 bases that match TRBD2. The CDR3 is 15 amino acids. V trimming: 4 bases; J trimming: 9 bases; junction bases outside the gene matches: 9. Germline-derived CDR1 and CDR2 are LGHDT and YNNKEL (reference sequence).

This rearrangement joins TRBV5-4 to TRBJ2-3; 8 bases align to TRBD2. V lost 3 bases and J lost 2; bases outside the gene matches: 8. CDR1 and CDR2 from the germline V gene are SGHNT and YYREEE (reference sequence). The CDR3 spans 16 residues. The CDR3, as DNA: TGTGCCAGCAGCTCTGCGGGGGGCCGGTACACAGATACGCAGTATTTT. Encoded protein: CASSSAGGRYTDTQYF.

The chain is built from TRBV30 and TRBJ2-3; 7 nucleotides match TRBD2. This CDR3 has 13 amino acids. The germline V gene has CDR1 GTSNPN and CDR2 SVGIG (reference sequence). The J segment lost 0 bases and the V segment lost 7 bases, leaving 4 bases of the junction unmatched. The CDR3 reads CASRSGSTDTQYF. As DNA, the CDR3 is TGTGCCTCGCGTAGCGGGAGCACAGATACGCAGTATTTT.

The chain combines TRBV6-6 with TRBJ2-7, with 7 bases aligning to TRBD1. CDR3 length: 15 amino acids. V lost 2 bases and J lost 3; bases outside the gene matches: 7. The germline V gene has CDR1 MNHNY and CDR2 SVGAGI (reference sequence). In nucleotides, the CDR3 is TGTGCCAGCAGTTACGGTAACAGGGGCGGCTACGAGCAGTACTTC. Protein product: CASSYGNRGGYEQYF.

This clone showed up just a few times. This chain connects TRBV4-1 to TRBJ1-2; D is unclear. V lost 1 base and J 0 bases, leaving 12 bases between the germline ends. The length of the CDR3 is 16 residues. Germline values: CDR1 MGHRA, CDR2 YSYEKL. The CDR3 sequence is CASSQASRGANYGYTF. The DNA for the CDR3 is TGCGCCAGCAGCCAAGCCAGTCGCGGAGCTAACTATGGCTACACCTTC.

This clone appeared a single time. The J gene is TRBJ1-1, the V gene TRBV28, with D perhaps matching TRBD1 (6 bases). The CDR3 sequence is 13 residues long. CDR1 MDHEN and CDR2 SYDVKM come from the germline V gene. Trimming removed 7 bases from V and 1 base from J, with 10 bases in between. DNA for the CDR3: TGTGCCAGCACTTGGGGGCCGAACACTGAAGCTTTCTTT. Protein product: CASTWGPNTEAFF.

This clone was seen repeatedly, ten times or more. CDR3 sequence: CASSSDYLNTGELFF. For the CDR3, the DNA is TGTGCCAGCAGCTCTGACTACTTGAACACCGGGGAGCTGTTTTTT. The chain carries TRBV13 and TRBJ2-2; perhaps TRBD2 as D (5 bases). Germline V gives CDR1 PRHDT, CDR2 FYEKMQ (reference sequence). The CDR3 covers 15 residues. V shed 4 bases and J shed 1 base, with 10 bases lying between them.

This sequence joins TRBV25-1 and TRBJ1-2; a possible D gene is TRBD1 (6 bases). The CDR3 totals 13 residues. V was pared by 3 bases and J by 5 bases, with 10 bases between. Germline V gene data show CDR1 as MGHDK and CDR2 as SYGVNS. The CDR3 region has the DNA TGTGCCAGCAGTGACCGGACAGCTTATGGCTACACCTTC. Translating gives CASSDRTAYGYTF.

This chain connects TRBV19 to TRBJ2-3, with 9 bases aligning to TRBD2. Per the germline V gene, CDR1 is LNHDA and CDR2 is SQIVND (reference sequence). The CDR3 is made up of 15 amino acids. V was clipped by 7 bases and J by 4 bases; unmatched bases: 9. Here the CDR3 reads CASNKGLAVPDTQYF. DNA of the CDR3: TGTGCCAGTAACAAGGGACTAGCTGTTCCAGATACGCAGTATTTT.

CDR3 DNA: TGTGCCAGCAGCAAAGAGGGGACAGGGTACACAGATACGCAGTATTTT. Protein: CASSKEGTGYTDTQYF. The rearrangement uses TRBV21-1 and TRBJ2-3; the table assigns TRBD1, which was not confirmed against the DNA. TRBV21-1 counts as a pseudogene. This CDR3 contains 16 residues.

This clone was seen a handful of times. The gene calls are TRBV7-6 and TRBJ2-3, with 14 bases fitting TRBD2. Per germline, CDR1 SGHVS and CDR2 FNYEAQ. CDR3 length equals 17 residues. V dropped 5 bases and J dropped 1; count of bases not matched to a gene: 5. The CDR3 DNA is TGTGCCAGCAGCCCGCCGGGACTAGCGGGAGGCACAGATACGCAGTATTTT. This sequence encodes CASSPPGLAGGTDTQYF.